The source of this TCR beta chain is a study of cytomegalovirus exposure and HLA in healthy donors. Whole-study results and caveats: Highly shared variants forming one cluster were likely a sequencing artifact. Accurate prediction of most subjects' HLA-A and HLA-B alleles from TCR beta sequences was reported. Three CMV-associated chains proved CMV antigen-specific in vitro.

The primer mix had 60 Vbeta and 13 Jbeta primers. This table comes from immunoSEQ multiplex PCR, and its TCRdb copy is limited to in-frame clones, with some not included. Of roughly 89,000 clones listed, about 75% are singletons. As regards this clone: The antigen remains unidentified.

CDR1 SGHKS and CDR2 YYEKEE come from the germline V gene (reference sequence). Trimming cost V 2 bases and J 5 bases, with 4 bases left between them. The CDR3 has 12 residues. This chain connects TRBV5-5 to TRBJ1-4; unclear D gene. Sequenced material: PBMCs. The receptor's source is a man aged 30-40 years in good health and CMV-seropositive. CDR3 nucleotide sequence: TGTGCCAGCAGCTTACAGAATGAAAAACTGTTTTTT. Translation: CASSLQNEKLFF.